The entry below gives a single T cell receptor beta chain sequence along with its context. Germline CDR1 and CDR2: SEHNR and FQNEAQ (reference sequence). The CDR3 has 13 residues. The ends were cut back, 6 bases at V and 7 bases at J, with 16 bases in the middle. Original data processing: Cell counts per sample came from amplifying reference gene primers. Clones were sequenced by immunoSEQ multiplex PCR, and TCRdb holds only the in-frame ones, with some missing. D and trimming were read from the DNA, whereas the V and J calls and clone size are those reported in that table. This table holds 110,000 or so clones, around 84% found once. The sample belongs to a study of blood T cell repertoires in COVID-19. Study at large: Specimens from acute and convalescent COVID-19 originated in the United States, Italy and Spain. The analysed material was cDNA or gDNA that came from T cells, B-cell-depleted T cells, or PBMCs.

The sample comprised peripheral blood. The chain carries TRBV7-9 and TRBJ2-7; D perhaps matches TRBD2 (6 bases). The TCR comes from a human donor in a cohort sampled during active COVID-19. The CDR3 loop reads CASSRDPREEQYF. The DNA for the CDR3 is TGTGCCAGCAGTCGGGACCCTCGGGAGGAGCAGTACTTC. The full variable domain, completed using reference TRBV7-9 and TRBJ2-7, is DTGVSQNPRHKITKRGQNVTFRCDPISEHNRLYWYRQTLGQGPEFLTYFQNEAQLEKSRLLSDRFSAERPKGSFSTLEIQRTEQGDSAMYLCASSRDPREEQYFGPGTRLTVT.